The clone carrying this T cell receptor (beta chain) has only a few counts. Antigen unknown. The entry originates in a study of T cells after yellow fever vaccination. Study-wide points: FACS-sorted repertoires could harbor abundant contaminating bulk-population clonotypes.

MiXCR, run by TCRdb on the 5' RACE reads, gives a single entry per CDR3 protein. Of hundreds of thousands of distinct CDR3 sequences in the sample, about 13% are singletons; the top ten hold about an eighth. The sequenced sample was PBMCs, obtained on the day of the yellow fever booster vaccination. This sequence was found in a man between 25 and 39 years old who received the YFV17D yellow fever vaccine.

Written as DNA, the CDR3 is TGCAGTGCTAGAGATGATAGGGGCTGGCACACCGGGGAGCTGTTTTTT. Protein: CSARDDRGWHTGELFF. The chain combines TRBV20-1 with TRBJ2-2; weak D call: TRBD1 (5 bases). With 0 bases removed from V and 3 bases from J, the gap between germline ends came to 14 bases. CDR3 length: 16 amino acids. Germline V gives CDR1 DFQATT, CDR2 SNEGSKA (reference sequence).